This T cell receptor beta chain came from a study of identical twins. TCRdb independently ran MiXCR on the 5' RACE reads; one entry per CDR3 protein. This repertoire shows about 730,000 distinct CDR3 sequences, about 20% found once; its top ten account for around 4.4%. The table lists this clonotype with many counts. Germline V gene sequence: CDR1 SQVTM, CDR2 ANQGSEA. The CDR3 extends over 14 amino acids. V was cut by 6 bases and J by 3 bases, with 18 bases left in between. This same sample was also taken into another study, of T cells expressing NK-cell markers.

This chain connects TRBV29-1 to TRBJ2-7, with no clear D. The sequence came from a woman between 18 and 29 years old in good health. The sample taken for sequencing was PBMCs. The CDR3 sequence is CSVKSGIEVYEQYF. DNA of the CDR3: TGCAGCGTGAAGTCCGGCATTGAGGTCTACGAGCAGTACTTC.